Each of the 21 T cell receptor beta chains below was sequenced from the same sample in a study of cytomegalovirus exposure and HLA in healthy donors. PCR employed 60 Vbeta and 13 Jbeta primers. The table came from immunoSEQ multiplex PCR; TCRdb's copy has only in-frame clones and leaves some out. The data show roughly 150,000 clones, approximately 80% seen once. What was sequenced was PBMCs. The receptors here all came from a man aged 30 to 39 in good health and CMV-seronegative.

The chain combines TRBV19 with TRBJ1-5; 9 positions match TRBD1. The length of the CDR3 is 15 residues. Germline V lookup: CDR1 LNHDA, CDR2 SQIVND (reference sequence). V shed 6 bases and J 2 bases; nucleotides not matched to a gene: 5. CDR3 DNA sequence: TGTGCCAGTAGGCTGGGGGACAGGGGCAATCAGCCCCAGCATTTT. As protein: CASRLGDRGNQPQHF.

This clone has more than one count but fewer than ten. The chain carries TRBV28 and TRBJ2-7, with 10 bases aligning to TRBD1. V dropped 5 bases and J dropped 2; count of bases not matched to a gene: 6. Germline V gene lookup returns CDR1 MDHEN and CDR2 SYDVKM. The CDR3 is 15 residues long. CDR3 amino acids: CASSIPGQGTYEQYF. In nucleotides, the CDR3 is TGTGCCAGCAGTATACCGGGACAGGGGACCTACGAGCAGTACTTC.

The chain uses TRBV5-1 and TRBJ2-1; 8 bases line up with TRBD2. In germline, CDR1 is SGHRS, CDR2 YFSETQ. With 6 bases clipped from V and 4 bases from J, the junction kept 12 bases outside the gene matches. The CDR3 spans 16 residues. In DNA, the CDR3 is TGCGCCAGCAATTTACTCCCGACTAGCGAGTACAATGAGCAGTTCTTC. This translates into CASNLLPTSEYNEQFF.

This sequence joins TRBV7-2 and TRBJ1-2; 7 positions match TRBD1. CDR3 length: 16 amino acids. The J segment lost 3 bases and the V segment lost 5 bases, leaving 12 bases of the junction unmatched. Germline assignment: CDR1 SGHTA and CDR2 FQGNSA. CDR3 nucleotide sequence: TGTGCCAGCAGCCAAAGACAGGGAACTCCTGACTATGGCTACACCTTC. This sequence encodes CASSQRQGTPDYGYTF.

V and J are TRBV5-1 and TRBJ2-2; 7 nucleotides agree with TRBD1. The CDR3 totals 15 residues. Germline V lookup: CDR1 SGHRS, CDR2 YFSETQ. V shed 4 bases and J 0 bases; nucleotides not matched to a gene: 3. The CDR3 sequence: CASSRQGTNTGELFF. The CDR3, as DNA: TGCGCCAGCAGCCGACAGGGCACGAACACCGGGGAGCTGTTTTTT.

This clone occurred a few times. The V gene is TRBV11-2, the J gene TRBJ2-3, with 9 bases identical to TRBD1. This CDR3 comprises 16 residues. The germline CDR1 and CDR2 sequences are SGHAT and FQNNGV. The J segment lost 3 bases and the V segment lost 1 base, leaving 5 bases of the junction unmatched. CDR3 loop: CASSLGPGQGTDTQYF. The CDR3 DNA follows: TGTGCCAGCAGCTTAGGTCCGGGACAGGGAACAGATACGCAGTATTTT. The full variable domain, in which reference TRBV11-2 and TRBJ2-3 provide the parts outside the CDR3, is EAGVAQSPRYKIIEKRQSVAFWCNPISGHATLYWYQQILGQGPKLLIQFQNNGVVDDSQLPKDRFSAERLKGVDSTLKIQPAKLEDSAVYLCASSLGPGQGTDTQYFGPGTRLTVL.

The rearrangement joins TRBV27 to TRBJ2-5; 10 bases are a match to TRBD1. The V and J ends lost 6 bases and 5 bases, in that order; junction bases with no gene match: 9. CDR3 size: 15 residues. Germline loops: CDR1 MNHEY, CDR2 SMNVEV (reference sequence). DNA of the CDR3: TGTGCCAGCAGAGAAGGACAGGGGGATTTGGAGACCCAGTACTTC. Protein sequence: CASREGQGDLETQYF.

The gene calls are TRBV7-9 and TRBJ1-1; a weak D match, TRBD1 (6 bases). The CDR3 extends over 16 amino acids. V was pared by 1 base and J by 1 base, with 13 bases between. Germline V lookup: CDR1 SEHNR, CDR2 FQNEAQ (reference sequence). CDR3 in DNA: TGTGCCAGCAGCTTAGGAAGACAGGAGACGAACACTGAAGCTTTCTTT. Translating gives CASSLGRQETNTEAFF. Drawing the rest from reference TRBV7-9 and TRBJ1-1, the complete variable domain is DTGVSQNPRHKITKRGQNVTFRCDPISEHNRLYWYRQTLGQGPEFLTYFQNEAQLEKSRLLSDRFSAERPKGSFSTLEIQRTEQGDSAMYLCASSLGRQETNTEAFFGQGTRLTVV.

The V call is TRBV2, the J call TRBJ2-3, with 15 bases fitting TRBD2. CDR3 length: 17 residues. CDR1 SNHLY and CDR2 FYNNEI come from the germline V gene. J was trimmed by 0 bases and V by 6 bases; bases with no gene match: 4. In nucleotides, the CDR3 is TGTGCCAGCAGGGGACTAGCGGGGGGCCCTAGCACAGATACGCAGTATTTT. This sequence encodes CASRGLAGGPSTDTQYF.

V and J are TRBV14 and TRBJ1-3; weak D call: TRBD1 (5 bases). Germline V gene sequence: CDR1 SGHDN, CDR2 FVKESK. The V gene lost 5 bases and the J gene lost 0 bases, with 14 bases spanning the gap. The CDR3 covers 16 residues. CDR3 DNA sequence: TGTGCCAGCAGCTTACGCGGGGGGAGCTCTGGAAACACCATATATTTT. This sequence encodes CASSLRGGSSGNTIYF. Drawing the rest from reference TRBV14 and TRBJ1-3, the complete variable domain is EAGVTQFPSHSVIEKGQTVTLRCDPISGHDNLYWYRRVMGKEIKFLLHFVKESKQDESGMPNNRFLAERTGGTYSTLKVQPAELEDSGVYFCASSLRGGSSGNTIYFGEGSWLTVV.

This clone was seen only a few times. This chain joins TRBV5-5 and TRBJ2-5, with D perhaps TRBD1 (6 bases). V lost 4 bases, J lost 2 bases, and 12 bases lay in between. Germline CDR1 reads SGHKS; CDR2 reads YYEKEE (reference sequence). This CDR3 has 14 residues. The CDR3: CASSPMGAQETQYF. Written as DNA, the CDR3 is TGTGCCAGCAGCCCGATGGGGGCACAAGAGACCCAGTACTTC.

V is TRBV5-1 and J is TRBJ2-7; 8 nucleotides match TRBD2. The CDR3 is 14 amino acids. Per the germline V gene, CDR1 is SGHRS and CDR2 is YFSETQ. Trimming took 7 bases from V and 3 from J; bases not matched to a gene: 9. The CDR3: CASHQGGRNYEQYF. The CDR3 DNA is TGCGCCAGCCACCAAGGCGGGAGGAACTACGAGCAGTACTTC.

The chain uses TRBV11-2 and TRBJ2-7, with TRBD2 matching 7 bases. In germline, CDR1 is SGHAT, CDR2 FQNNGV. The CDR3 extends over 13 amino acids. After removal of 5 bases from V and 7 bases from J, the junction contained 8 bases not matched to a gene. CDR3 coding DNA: TGTGCCAGCAGCGGATGGGGGGAGGGGGAGCAGTACTTC. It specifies CASSGWGEGEQYF. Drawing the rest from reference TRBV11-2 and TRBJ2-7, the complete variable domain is EAGVAQSPRYKIIEKRQSVAFWCNPISGHATLYWYQQILGQGPKLLIQFQNNGVVDDSQLPKDRFSAERLKGVDSTLKIQPAKLEDSAVYLCASSGWGEGEQYFGPGTRLTVT.

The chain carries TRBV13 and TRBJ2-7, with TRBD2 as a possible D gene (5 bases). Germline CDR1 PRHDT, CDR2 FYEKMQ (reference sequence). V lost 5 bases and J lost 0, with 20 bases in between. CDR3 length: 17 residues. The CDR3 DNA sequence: TGTGCCAGCAGCGCAACTAGTCTTCCCCCGAGCTCCTACGAGCAGTACTTC. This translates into CASSATSLPPSSYEQYF.

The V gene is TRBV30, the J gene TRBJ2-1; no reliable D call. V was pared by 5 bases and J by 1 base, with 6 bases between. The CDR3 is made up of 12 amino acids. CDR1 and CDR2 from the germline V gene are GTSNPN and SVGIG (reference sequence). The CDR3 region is CAWARSYNEQFF. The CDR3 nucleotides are TGTGCCTGGGCTCGGTCCTACAATGAGCAGTTCTTC. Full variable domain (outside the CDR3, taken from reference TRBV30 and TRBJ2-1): SQTIHQWPATLVQPVGSPLSLECTVEGTSNPNLYWYRQAAGRGLQLLFYSVGIGQISSEVPQNLSASRPQDRQFILSSKKLLLSDSGFYLCAWARSYNEQFFGPGTRLTVL.

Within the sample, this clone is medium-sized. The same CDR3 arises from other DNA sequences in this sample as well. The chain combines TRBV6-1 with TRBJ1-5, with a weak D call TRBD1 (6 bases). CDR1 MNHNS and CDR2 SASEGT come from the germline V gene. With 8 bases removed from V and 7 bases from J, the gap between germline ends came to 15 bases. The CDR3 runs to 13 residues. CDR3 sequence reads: CASSLGGAQPQHF. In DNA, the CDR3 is TGTGCCAGCTCCCTTGGGGGGGCCCAGCCCCAGCATTTT.

The CDR3 here is CASSLIPQASTVNEQFF. CDR3 nucleotide sequence: TGTGCCAGCAGTCTTATCCCCCAAGCTTCTACAGTCAATGAGCAGTTCTTC. This chain uses TRBV27 with TRBJ2-1; D uncertain. The CDR3 runs to 17 residues. CDR1 is MNHEY and CDR2 is SMNVEV in the germline V gene (reference sequence). Trimming removed 5 bases from V and 6 bases from J, with 23 bases in between.

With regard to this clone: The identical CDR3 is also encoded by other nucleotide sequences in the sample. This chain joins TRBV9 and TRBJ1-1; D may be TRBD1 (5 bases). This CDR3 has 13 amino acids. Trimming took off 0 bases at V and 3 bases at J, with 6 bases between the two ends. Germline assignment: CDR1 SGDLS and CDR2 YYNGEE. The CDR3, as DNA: TGTGCCAGCAGCGTAGGGGGGGACACTGAAGCTTTCTTT. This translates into CASSVGGDTEAFF.

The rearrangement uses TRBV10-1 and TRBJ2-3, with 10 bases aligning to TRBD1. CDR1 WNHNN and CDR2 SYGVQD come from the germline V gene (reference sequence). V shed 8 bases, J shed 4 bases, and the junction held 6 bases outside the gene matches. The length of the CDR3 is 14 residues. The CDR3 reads CASSGTGEADTQYF. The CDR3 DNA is TGCGCCAGCTCCGGGACAGGGGAGGCAGATACGCAGTATTTT.

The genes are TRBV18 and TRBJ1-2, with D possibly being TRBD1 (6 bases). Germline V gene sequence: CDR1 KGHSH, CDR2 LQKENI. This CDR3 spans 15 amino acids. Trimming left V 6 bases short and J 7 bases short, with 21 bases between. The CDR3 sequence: CASSPKHPQGSGYTF. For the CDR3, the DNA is TGTGCCAGCTCGCCGAAACATCCACAGGGTTCTGGCTACACCTTC. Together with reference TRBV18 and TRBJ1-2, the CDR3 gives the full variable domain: NAGVMQNPRHLVRRRGQEARLRCSPMKGHSHVYWYRQLPEEGLKFMVYLQKENIIDESGMPKERFSAEFPKEGPSILRIQQVVRGDSAAYFCASSPKHPQGSGYTFGSGTRLTVV.

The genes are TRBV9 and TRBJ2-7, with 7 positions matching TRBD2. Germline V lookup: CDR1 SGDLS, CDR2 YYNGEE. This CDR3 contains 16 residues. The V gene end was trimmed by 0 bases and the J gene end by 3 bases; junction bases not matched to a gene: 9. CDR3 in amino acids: CASSVVKARTSYEQYF. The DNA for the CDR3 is TGTGCCAGCAGCGTAGTAAAAGCGAGGACTAGCTACGAGCAGTACTTC.